This is a list of T cell receptor beta chains from one sample in a study of patients and donors after allogeneic stem cell transplantation. MiXCR, run by TCRdb on the RT-PCR reads, gives a single entry per CDR3 protein. The table includes under 200,000 distinct CDR3 sequences, about 29% detected once. What was sequenced was blood, either unsorted or a sorted T cell fraction (not recorded which). The source is a human donor who was either an allogeneic HSCT recipient or a stem cell or donor lymphocyte infusion donor (not recorded which). It is not recorded whose cells these are; they may come from a transplant donor. The CDR3 runs from the conserved cysteine through the conserved F or W. The D gene is left open where the match is weak. Rows give clone size only sometimes, using once, few, many, or a class for an expanded clone.

clone_size: -
d_call: TRBD2
j_call: TRBJ2-2
v_call: TRBV7-2
cdr3_aa: CASSRGGTSGRTGELFF
cdr3_nt: TGTGCTAGCAGCCGAGGTGGGACTAGCGGCCGCACCGGGGAGCTGTTTTTT

clone_size: few
d_call: -
j_call: TRBJ2-7
v_call: TRBV7-9
cdr3_aa: CASSLATLAPRQYF
cdr3_nt: TGTGCCAGCAGCTTAGCCACCTTGGCTCCCCGGCAGTACTTC

clone_size: -
d_call: -
j_call: TRBJ1-4
v_call: TRBV20-1
cdr3_aa: CSAREGAEEKLFF
cdr3_nt: TGCAGTGCTAGAGAGGGGGCGGAAGAAAAACTGTTTTTT

clone_size: -
d_call: TRBD2
j_call: TRBJ2-5
v_call: TRBV14
cdr3_aa: CASSPGLAAETQYF
cdr3_nt: TGTGCCAGCAGCCCAGGACTAGCCGCGGAGACCCAGTACTTC

clone_size: -
d_call: -
j_call: TRBJ1-2
v_call: TRBV22-1
cdr3_aa: CPGSARSAQPKIYGYTF
cdr3_nt: TGTCCTGGGAGCGCACGTAGCGCGCAGCCCAAAATCTATGGCTACACCTTC

clone_size: few
d_call: TRBD1
j_call: TRBJ2-7
v_call: TRBV4-3
cdr3_aa: CASSHPFKRTGAYEQYF
cdr3_nt: TGCGCCAGCAGCCACCCTTTCAAGAGGACAGGGGCCTACGAGCAGTACTTC

clone_size: -
d_call: -
j_call: TRBJ1-1
v_call: TRBV7-9
cdr3_aa: CASSFIKPEAFF
cdr3_nt: TGTGCCAGCAGCTTCATAAAGCCTGAAGCTTTCTTT

clone_size: once
d_call: TRBD1
j_call: TRBJ1-4
v_call: TRBV4-1
cdr3_aa: CASSQVAGTGGGKLFF
cdr3_nt: TGCGCCAGCAGCCAAGTCGCCGGGACAGGGGGGGGAAAACTGTTTTTT

clone_size: -
d_call: -
j_call: TRBJ2-5
v_call: TRBV5-6
cdr3_aa: CASSPEQVRGTQYF
cdr3_nt: TGTGCCAGCAGCCCAGAACAGGTCCGGGGGACCCAGTACTTC

clone_size: -
d_call: -
j_call: TRBJ1-1
v_call: TRBV28
cdr3_aa: CASRRQDLNTEAFF
cdr3_nt: TGTGCCAGCAGACGACAGGACTTGAACACTGAAGCTTTCTTT

clone_size: -
d_call: TRBD1
j_call: TRBJ2-5
v_call: TRBV6-6
cdr3_aa: CASSYSRDRVGETQYF
cdr3_nt: TGTGCCAGCAGTTACTCGCGGGACAGGGTAGGAGAGACCCAGTACTTC

clone_size: few
d_call: -
j_call: TRBJ1-1
v_call: TRBV6-5
cdr3_aa: CASSSPGTGNTEAFF
cdr3_nt: TGTGCCAGCAGTTCTCCGGGGACGGGGAACACTGAAGCTTTCTTT

clone_size: -
d_call: TRBD2
j_call: TRBJ2-1
v_call: TRBV7-2
cdr3_aa: CASSRLAGVQNEQFF
cdr3_nt: TGTGCCAGCAGCCGACTAGCGGGAGTCCAGAATGAGCAGTTCTTC

clone_size: -
d_call: TRBD1
j_call: TRBJ2-7
v_call: TRBV4-2
cdr3_aa: CASSQALPQGARDEQYF
cdr3_nt: TGTGCCAGCAGCCAAGCCTTACCGCAGGGGGCACGGGACGAGCAGTACTTC

clone_size: few
d_call: TRBD1
j_call: TRBJ1-1
v_call: TRBV19
cdr3_aa: CASSMGQITEAFF
cdr3_nt: TGTGCCAGTAGTATGGGACAGATAACTGAAGCTTTCTTT

clone_size: few
d_call: -
j_call: TRBJ1-2
v_call: TRBV20-1
cdr3_aa: CSAIGDRGDYGYTF
cdr3_nt: TGCAGTGCTATAGGGGACCGAGGGGACTATGGCTACACCTTC

clone_size: few
d_call: TRBD2
j_call: TRBJ2-3
v_call: TRBV24-1
cdr3_aa: CATSDPTSTTDTQYF
cdr3_nt: TGTGCCACCAGTGACCCGACTAGCACCACAGATACGCAGTATTTT

clone_size: many
d_call: -
j_call: TRBJ2-3
v_call: TRBV5-6
cdr3_aa: CASSYGRATDTQYF
cdr3_nt: TGTGCCAGCAGCTATGGCAGGGCCACAGATACGCAGTATTTT

clone_size: -
d_call: TRBD2
j_call: TRBJ2-2
v_call: TRBV6-6
cdr3_aa: CASSRGTSHTGELFF
cdr3_nt: TGTGCCAGCAGTCGGGGGACTAGCCATACCGGGGAGCTGTTTTTT

clone_size: -
d_call: -
j_call: TRBJ2-3
v_call: TRBV12-5
cdr3_aa: CASAGQGSDTQYF
cdr3_nt: TGTGCTAGTGCGGGGCAGGGGTCAGATACGCAGTATTTT

clone_size: -
d_call: TRBD1
j_call: TRBJ2-7
v_call: TRBV30
cdr3_aa: CARTVRQGYEQYF
cdr3_nt: TGTGCCAGAACCGTGAGACAGGGCTACGAGCAGTACTTC

clone_size: few
d_call: -
j_call: TRBJ1-3
v_call: TRBV6-5
cdr3_aa: CASSYGGFLSGNTIYF
cdr3_nt: TGTGCCAGCAGTTACGGGGGCTTCCTCTCTGGAAACACCATATATTTT

clone_size: -
d_call: TRBD1
j_call: TRBJ2-2
v_call: TRBV29-1
cdr3_aa: CSVARDSYTGELFF
cdr3_nt: TGCAGCGTCGCCCGGGACAGCTACACCGGGGAGCTGTTTTTT